This TCR beta chain comes out of a study of blood T cell repertoires in COVID-19. The CDR3 runs to 16 residues. Germline loops: CDR1 LNHDA, CDR2 SQIVND (reference sequence). This clone showed up just a few times. Relative to the germline gene, one junction end is altered; a read error may explain this. Some clones are missing from TCRdb's copy, which holds only in-frame ones; the method was immunoSEQ multiplex PCR. Of approximately 110,000 clones listed, approximately 80% are singletons. The specimen sequenced was peripheral blood. The chain has TRBV19 and TRBJ1-5; 12 nucleotides agree with TRBD1. The sequence came from a woman in her 70s with acute or convalescent COVID-19. The CDR3 nucleotides are TGTGCCAGTTGTATCGGGACAGGGGGCGTAGGTCAGCCCCAGCATTTT. Its translation: CASCIGTGGVGQPQHF.